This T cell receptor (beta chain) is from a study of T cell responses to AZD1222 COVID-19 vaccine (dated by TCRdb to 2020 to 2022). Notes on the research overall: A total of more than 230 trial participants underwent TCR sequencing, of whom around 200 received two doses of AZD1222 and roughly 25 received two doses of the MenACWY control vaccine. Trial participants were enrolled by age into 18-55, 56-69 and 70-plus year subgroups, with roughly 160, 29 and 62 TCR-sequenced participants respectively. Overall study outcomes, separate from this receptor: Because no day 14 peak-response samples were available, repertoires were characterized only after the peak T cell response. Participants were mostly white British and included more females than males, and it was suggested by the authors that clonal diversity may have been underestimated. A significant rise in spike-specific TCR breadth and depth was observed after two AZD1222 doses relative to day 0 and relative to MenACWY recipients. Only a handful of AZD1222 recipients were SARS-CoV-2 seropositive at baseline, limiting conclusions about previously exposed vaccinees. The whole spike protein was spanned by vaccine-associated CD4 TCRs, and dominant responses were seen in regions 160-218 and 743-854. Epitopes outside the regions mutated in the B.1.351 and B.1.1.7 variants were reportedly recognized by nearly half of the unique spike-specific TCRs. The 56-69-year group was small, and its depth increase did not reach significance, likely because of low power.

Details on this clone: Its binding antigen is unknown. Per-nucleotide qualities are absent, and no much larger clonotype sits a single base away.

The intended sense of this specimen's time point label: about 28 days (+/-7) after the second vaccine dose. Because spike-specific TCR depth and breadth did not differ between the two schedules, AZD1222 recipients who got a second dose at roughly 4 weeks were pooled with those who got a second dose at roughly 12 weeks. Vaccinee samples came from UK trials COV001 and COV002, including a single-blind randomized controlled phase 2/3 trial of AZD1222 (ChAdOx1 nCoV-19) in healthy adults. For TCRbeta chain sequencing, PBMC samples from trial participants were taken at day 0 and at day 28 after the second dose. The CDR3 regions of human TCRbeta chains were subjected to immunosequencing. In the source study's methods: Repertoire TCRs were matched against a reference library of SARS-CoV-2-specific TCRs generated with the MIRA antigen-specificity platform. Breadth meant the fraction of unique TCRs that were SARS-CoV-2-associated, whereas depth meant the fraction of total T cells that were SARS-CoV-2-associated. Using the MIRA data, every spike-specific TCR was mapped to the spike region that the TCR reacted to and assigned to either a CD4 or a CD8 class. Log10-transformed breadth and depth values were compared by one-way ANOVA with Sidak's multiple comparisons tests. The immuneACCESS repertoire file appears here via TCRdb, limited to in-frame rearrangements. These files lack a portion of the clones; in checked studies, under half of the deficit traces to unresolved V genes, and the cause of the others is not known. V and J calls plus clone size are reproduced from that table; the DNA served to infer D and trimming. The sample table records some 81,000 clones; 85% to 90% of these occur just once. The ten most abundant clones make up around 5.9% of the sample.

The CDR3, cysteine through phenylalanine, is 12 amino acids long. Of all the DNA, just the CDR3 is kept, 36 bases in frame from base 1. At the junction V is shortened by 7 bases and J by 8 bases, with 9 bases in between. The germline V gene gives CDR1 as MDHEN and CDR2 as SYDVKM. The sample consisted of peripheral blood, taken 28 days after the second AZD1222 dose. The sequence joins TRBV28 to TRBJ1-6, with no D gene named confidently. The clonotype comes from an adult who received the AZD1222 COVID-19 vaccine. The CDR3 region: CASTMQDSPLHF. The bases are TGTGCCAGCACCATGCAGGATTCACCCCTCCACTTT. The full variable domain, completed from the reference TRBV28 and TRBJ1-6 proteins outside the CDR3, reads DVKVTQSSRYLVKRTGEKVFLECVQDMDHENMFWYRQDPGLGLRLIYFSYDVKMKEKGDIPEGYSVSREKKERFSLILESASTNQTSMYLCASTMQDSPLHFGNGTRLTVT.